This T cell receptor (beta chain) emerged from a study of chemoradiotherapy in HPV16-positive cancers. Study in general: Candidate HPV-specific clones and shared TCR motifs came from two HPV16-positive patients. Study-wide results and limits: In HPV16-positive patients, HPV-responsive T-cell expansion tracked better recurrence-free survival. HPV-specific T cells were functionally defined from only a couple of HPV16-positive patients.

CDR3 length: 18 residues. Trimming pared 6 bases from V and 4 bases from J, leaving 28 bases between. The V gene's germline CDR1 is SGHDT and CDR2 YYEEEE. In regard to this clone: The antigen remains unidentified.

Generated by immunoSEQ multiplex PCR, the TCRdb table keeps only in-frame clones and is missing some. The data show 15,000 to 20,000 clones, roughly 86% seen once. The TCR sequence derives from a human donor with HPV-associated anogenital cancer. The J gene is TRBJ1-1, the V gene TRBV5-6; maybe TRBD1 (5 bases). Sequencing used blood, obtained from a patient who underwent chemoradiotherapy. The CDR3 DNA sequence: TGTGCCAGCACCAAAAGCCCTCGGCGGGGGGTATATGTCACTGAAGCTTTCTTT. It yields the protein CASTKSPRRGVYVTEAFF.